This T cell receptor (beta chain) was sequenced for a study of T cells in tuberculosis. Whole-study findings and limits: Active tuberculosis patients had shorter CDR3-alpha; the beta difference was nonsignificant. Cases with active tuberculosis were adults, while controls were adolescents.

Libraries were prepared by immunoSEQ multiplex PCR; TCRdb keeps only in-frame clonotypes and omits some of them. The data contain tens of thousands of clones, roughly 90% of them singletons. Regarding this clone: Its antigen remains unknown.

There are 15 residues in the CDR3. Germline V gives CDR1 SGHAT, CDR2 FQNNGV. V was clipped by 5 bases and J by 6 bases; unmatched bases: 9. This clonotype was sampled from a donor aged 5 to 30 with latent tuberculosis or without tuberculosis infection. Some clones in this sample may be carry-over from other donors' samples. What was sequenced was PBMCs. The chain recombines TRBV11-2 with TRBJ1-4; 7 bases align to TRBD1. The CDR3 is CASSNVRGAYEKLFF. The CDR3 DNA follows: TGTGCCAGCAGCAATGTCAGGGGGGCGTATGAAAAACTGTTTTTT.